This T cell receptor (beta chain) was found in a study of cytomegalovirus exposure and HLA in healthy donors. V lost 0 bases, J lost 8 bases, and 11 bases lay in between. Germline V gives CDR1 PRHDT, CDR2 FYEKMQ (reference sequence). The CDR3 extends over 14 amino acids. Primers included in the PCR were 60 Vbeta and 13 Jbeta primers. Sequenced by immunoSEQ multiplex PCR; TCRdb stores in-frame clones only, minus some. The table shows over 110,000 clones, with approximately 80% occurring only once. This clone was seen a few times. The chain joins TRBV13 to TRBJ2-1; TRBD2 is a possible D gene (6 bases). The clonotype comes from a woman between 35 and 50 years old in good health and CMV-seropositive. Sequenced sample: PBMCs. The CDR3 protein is CASSLGGTGDEQFF. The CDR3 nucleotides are TGTGCCAGCAGCTTAGGTGGGACGGGGGATGAGCAGTTCTTC.